This T cell receptor (beta chain) appears in the sequencing data of a study of blood T cell repertoires in COVID-19. Deletions cut 2 bases from V and 1 base from J, with 12 bases between. The CDR3 contains 16 residues. The germline V gene encodes CDR1 KGHDR and CDR2 SFDVKD. In the authors' methods: Nucleated cell number was recorded as an estimate derived from reference gene primer amplification. The assay was immunoSEQ multiplex PCR, and TCRdb's table has in-frame clones only and misses some. V and J calls and clone size come straight from that table; D and trimming were deduced from the DNA. The sample shows just over 75,000 clones, over 80% of them seen only once.

Sequenced sample: peripheral blood. This sequence was found in a man in his fifties or sixties with acute or convalescent COVID-19. J is TRBJ2-3 and V is TRBV24-1; no clear D. CDR3 bases: TGTGCCACCAGTGATTACGACGGAGTGGGCACAGATACGCAGTATTTT. This sequence encodes CATSDYDGVGTDTQYF.